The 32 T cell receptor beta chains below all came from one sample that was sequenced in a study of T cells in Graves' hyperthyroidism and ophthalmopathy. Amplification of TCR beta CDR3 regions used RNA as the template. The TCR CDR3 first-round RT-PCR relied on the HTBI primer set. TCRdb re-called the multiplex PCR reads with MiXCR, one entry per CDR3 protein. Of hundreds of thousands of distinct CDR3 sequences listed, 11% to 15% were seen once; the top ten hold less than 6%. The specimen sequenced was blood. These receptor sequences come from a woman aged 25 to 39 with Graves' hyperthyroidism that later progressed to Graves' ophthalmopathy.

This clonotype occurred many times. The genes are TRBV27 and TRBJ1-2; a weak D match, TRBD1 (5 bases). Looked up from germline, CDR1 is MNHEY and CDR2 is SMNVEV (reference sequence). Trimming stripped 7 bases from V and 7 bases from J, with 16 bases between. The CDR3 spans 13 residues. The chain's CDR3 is CASKPRDALGYTF. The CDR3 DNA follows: TGTGCCAGCAAGCCCAGGGATGCCCTTGGCTACACCTTC.

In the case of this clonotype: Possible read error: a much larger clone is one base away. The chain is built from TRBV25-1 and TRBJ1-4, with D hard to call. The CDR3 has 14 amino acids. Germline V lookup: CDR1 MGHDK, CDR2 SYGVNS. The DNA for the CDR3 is TGTGCCAGCAGCCGGGGATGGGGTAATGAAAACCTGTTTTTT. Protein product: CASSRGWGNENLFF.

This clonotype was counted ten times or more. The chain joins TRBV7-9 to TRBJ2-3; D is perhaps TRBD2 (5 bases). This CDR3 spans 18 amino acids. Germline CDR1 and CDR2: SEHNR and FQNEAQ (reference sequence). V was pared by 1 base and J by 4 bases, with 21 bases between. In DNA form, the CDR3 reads TGTGCCAGCAGCTTAGGACTGGCGGGTGGGTCCTTCGCAGATACGCAGTATTTT. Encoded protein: CASSLGLAGGSFADTQYF.

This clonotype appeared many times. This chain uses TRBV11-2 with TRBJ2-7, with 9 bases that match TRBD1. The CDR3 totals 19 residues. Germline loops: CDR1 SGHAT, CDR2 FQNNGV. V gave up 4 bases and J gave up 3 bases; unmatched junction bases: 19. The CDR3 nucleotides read TGTGCCAGCAGCTCCTTAGGAGGGACGGCGGACAGGGGTCGCTACGAGCAGTACTTC. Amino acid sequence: CASSSLGGTADRGRYEQYF.

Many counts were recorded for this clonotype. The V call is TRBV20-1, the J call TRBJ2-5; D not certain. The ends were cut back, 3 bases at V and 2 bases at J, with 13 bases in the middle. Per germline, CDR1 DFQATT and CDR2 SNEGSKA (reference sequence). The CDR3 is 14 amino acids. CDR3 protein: CSARIPRFQETQYF. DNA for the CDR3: TGCAGTGCTAGGATCCCCAGATTTCAAGAGACCCAGTACTTC.

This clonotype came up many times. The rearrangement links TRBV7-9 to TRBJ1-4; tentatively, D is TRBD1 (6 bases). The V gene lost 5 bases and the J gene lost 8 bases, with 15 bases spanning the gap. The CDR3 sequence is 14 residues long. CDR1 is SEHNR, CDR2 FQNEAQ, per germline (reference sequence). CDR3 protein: CASSPLLGGEKLFF. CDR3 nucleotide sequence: TGTGCCAGCAGCCCGCTTTTAGGGGGAGAAAAACTGTTTTTT.

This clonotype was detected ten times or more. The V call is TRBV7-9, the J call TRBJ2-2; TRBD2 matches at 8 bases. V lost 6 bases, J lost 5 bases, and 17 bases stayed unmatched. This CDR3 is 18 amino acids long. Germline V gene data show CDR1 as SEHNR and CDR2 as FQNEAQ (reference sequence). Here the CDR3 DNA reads TGTGCCAGCAGGCGCCCACTAGCGGATTGGCCCAAGACCGGGGAGCTGTTTTTT. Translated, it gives CASRRPLADWPKTGELFF.

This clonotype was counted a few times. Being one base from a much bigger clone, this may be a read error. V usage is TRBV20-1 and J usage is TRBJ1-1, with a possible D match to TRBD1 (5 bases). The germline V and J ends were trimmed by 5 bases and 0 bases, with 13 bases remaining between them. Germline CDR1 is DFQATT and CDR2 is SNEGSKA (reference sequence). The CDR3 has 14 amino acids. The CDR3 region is CSARMGPLNTEAFF. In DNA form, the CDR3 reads TGCAGTGCTCGGATGGGGCCACTGAACACTGAAGCTTTCTTT.

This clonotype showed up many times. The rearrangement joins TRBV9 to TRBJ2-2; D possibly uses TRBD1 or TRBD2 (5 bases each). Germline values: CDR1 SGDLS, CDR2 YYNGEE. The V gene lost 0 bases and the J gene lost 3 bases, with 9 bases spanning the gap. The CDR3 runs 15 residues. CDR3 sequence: CASSVDGGYTGELFF. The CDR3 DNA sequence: TGTGCCAGCAGCGTAGATGGGGGTTACACCGGGGAGCTGTTTTTT.

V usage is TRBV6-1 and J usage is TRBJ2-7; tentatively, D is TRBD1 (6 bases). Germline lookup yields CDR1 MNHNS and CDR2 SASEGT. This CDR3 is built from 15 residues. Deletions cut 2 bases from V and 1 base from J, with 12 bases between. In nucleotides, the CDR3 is TGTGCCAGCAGTGAACCCATAGGGGGATCCTACGAGCAGTACTTC. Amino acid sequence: CASSEPIGGSYEQYF.

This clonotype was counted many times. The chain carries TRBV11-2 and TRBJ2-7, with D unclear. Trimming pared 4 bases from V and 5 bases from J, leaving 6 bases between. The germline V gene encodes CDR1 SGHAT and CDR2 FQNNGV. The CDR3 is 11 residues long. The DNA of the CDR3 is TGTGCCAGCAGCTACTCTGACGAGCAGTACTTC. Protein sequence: CASSYSDEQYF. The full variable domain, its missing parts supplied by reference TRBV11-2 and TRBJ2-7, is EAGVAQSPRYKIIEKRQSVAFWCNPISGHATLYWYQQILGQGPKLLIQFQNNGVVDDSQLPKDRFSAERLKGVDSTLKIQPAKLEDSAVYLCASSYSDEQYFGPGTRLTVT.

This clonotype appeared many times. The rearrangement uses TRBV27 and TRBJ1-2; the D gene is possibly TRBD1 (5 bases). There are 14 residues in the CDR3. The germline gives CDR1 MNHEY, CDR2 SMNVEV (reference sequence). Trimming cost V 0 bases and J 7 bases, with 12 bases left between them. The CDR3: CASSLSPRAPGYTF. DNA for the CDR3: TGTGCCAGCAGTTTATCGCCCAGGGCTCCTGGCTACACCTTC.

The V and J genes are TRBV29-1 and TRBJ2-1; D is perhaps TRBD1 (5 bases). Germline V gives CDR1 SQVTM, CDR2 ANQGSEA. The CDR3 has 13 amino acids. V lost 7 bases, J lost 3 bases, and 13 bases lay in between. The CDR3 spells CSDLQENYNEQFF. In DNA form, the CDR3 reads TGCAGCGATTTACAGGAGAACTACAATGAGCAGTTCTTC.

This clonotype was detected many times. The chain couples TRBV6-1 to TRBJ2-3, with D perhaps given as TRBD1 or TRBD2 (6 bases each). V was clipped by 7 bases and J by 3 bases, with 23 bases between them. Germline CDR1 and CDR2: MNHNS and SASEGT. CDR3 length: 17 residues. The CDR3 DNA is TGTGCCAGCAATTTTATGAAAGGGGGGAGTCCGACAGATACGCAGTATTTT. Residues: CASNFMKGGSPTDTQYF.

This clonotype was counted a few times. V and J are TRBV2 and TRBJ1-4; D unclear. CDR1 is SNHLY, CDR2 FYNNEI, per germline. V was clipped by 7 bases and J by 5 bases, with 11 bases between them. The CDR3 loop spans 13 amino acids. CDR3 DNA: TGTGCCAGCATGAGGGCAGGAAATGAAAAACTGTTTTTT. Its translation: CASMRAGNEKLFF.

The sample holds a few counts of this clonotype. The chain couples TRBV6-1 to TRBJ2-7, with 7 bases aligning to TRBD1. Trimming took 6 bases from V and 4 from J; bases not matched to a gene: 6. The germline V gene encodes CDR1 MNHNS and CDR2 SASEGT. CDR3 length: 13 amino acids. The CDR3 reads CASRTGVPYEQYF. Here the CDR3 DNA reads TGTGCCAGCAGAACAGGGGTTCCTTACGAGCAGTACTTC.

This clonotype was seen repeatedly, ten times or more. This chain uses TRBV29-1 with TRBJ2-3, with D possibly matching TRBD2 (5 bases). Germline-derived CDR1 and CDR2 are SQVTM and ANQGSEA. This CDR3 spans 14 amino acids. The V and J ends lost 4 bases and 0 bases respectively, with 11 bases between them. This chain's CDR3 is CSVVTGSSTDTQYF. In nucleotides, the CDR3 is TGCAGCGTTGTTACGGGATCGAGCACAGATACGCAGTATTTT.

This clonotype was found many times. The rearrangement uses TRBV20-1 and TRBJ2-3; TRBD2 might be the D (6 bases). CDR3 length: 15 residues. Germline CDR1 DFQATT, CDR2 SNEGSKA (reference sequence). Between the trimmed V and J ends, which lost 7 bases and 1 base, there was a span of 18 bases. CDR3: CSVTSPGAGTDTQYF. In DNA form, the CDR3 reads TGCAGTGTTACCAGCCCGGGAGCAGGCACAGATACGCAGTATTTT.

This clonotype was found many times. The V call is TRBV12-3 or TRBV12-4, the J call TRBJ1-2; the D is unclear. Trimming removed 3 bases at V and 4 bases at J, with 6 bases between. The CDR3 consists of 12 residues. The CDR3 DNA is TGTGCCAGCAGTTTGCAAGGCTATGGCTACACCTTC. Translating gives CASSLQGYGYTF.

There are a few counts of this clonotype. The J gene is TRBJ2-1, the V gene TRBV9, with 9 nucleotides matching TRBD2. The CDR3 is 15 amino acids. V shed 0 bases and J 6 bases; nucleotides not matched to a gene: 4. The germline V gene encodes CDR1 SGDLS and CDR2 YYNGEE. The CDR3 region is CASSVVAGGVNEQFF. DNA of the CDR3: TGTGCCAGCAGCGTAGTGGCGGGAGGGGTCAATGAGCAGTTCTTC.

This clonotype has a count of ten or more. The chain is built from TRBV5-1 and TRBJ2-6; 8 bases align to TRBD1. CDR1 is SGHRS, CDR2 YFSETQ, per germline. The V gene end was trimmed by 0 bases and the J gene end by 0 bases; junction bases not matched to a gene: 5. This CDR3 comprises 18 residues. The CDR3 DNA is TGCGCCAGCAGCTTGGAGGCAGGGGGCAACTCTGGGGCCAACGTCCTGACTTTC. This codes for CASSLEAGGNSGANVLTF.

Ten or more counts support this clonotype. The CDR3 protein is CASRNRDTFLSPLHF. In DNA, the CDR3 is TGTGCCAGCAGGAACCGGGACACGTTTTTGTCACCCCTCCACTTT. This chain connects TRBV28 to TRBJ1-6; the D gene is possibly TRBD1 (6 bases). With 6 bases removed from V and 10 bases from J, the gap between germline ends came to 19 bases. This CDR3 comprises 15 residues. Germline loops: CDR1 MDHEN, CDR2 SYDVKM.

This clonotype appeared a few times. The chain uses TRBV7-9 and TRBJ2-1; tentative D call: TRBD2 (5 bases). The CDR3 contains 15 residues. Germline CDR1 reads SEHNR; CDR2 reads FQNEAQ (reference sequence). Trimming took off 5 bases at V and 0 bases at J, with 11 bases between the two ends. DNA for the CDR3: TGTGCCAGCAGCCAGGACTTTAGCTCCTACAATGAGCAGTTCTTC. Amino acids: CASSQDFSSYNEQFF.

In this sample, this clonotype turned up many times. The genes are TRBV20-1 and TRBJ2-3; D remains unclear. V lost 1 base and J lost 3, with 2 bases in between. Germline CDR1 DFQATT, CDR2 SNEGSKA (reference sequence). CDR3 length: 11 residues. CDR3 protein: CSARGTDTQYF. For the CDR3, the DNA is TGCAGTGCTAGAGGGACAGATACGCAGTATTTT.

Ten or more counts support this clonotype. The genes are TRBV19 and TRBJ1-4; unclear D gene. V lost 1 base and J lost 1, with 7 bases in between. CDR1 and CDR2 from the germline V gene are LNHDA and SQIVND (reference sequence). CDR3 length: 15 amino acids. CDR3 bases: TGTGCCAGTAGTATAGCCAGCCAAACTAATGAAAAACTGTTTTTT. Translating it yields CASSIASQTNEKLFF.

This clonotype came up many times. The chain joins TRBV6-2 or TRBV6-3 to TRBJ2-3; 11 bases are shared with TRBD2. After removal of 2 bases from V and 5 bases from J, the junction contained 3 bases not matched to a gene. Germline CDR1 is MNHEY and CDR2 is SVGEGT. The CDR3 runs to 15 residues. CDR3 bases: TGTGCCAGCAGTTACAGGCTAGCGGGAGGAGATACGCAGTATTTT. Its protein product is CASSYRLAGGDTQYF.

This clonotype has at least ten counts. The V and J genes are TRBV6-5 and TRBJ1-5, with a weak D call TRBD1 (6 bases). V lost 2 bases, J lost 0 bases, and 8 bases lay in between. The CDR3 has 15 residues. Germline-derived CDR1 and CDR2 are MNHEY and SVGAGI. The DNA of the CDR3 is TGTGCCAGCAGTTACAACAGGGATAGCAATCAGCCCCAGCATTTT. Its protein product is CASSYNRDSNQPQHF.

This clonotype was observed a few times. The CDR3 spells CASTGRYAEQYF. In nucleotides, the CDR3 is TGTGCCAGTACCGGGCGATATGCCGAGCAGTACTTC. The V and J genes are TRBV19 and TRBJ2-7; no reliable D call. Germline V gives CDR1 LNHDA, CDR2 SQIVND (reference sequence). Trimming removed 7 bases at V and 6 bases at J, with 13 bases between. This CDR3 has 12 amino acids.

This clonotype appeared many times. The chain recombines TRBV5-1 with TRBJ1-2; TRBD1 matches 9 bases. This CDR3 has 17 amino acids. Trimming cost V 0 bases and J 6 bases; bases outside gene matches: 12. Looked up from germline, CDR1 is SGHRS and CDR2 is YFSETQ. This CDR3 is CASSLEGTGWNGDGYTF. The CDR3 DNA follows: TGCGCCAGCAGCTTGGAAGGGACAGGGTGGAATGGTGATGGCTACACCTTC. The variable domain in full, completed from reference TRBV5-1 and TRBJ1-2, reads KAGVTQTPRYLIKTRGQQVTLSCSPISGHRSVSWYQQTPGQGLQFLFEYFSETQRNKGNFPGRFSGRQFSNSRSEMNVSTLELGDSALYLCASSLEGTGWNGDGYTFGSGTRLTVV.

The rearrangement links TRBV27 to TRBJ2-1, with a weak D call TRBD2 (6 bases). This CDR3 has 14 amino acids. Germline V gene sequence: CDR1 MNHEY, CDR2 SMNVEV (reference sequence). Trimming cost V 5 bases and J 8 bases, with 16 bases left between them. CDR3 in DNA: TGTGCCAGCAGTGAACGGGCCTGGGGGGATGAGCAGTTCTTC. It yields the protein CASSERAWGDEQFF.

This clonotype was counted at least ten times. CDR3 amino acids: CASSPPSGSYNEQFF. The CDR3 region has the DNA TGTGCCAGCTCACCACCGAGCGGGTCCTACAATGAGCAGTTCTTC. The chain joins TRBV18 to TRBJ2-1, with D possibly matching TRBD2 (6 bases). V lost 0 bases and J lost 1, with 7 bases in between. The CDR3 sequence is 15 residues long. Germline V gene data show CDR1 as KGHSH and CDR2 as LQKENI. Full variable domain (outside the CDR3, taken from reference TRBV18 and TRBJ2-1): NAGVMQNPRHLVRRRGQEARLRCSPMKGHSHVYWYRQLPEEGLKFMVYLQKENIIDESGMPKERFSAEFPKEGPSILRIQQVVRGDSAAYFCASSPPSGSYNEQFFGPGTRLTVL.

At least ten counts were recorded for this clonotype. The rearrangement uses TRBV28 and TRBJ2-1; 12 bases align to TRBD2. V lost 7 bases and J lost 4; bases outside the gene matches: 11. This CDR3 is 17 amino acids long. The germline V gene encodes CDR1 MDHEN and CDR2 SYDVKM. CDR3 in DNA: TGTGCCAGCACTAGCGGGAGGGCAAATTACGGATACAATGAGCAGTTCTTC. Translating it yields CASTSGRANYGYNEQFF.